These T cell receptor beta chains were read from a single sample in a study of cytomegalovirus exposure and HLA in healthy donors. Produced via immunoSEQ multiplex PCR; TCRdb's table is partial and in-frame only. The repertoire holds about 85,000 clones, roughly 80% seen once, with about 1.9% in the top ten. Sequencing used PBMCs. These receptors were obtained from a boy between 10 and 17 years old in good health and CMV-seronegative. Each CDR3 is given with its conserved first and last residue. Each record gives: D gene, V gene, CDR3 length, J gene, clone size, CDR3 DNA, CDR3 protein. The D gene is left open where the match is weak. Only some rows state a clone size, as once, few, many or a class for expanded clones.

D: .
V: TRBV4-3
length: 16
J: TRBJ2-1
size: .
DNA: TGCGCCAGCAGCCACCACACTAGTCCCTCCTACAATGAGCAGTTCTTC
CDR3: CASSHHTSPSYNEQFF

D: TRBD2
V: TRBV30
length: 14
J: TRBJ2-7
size: .
DNA: TGTGCCTGGAGCAGCGGGATTGTAGTCCACGAGCAGTACTTC
CDR3: CAWSSGIVVHEQYF

D: .
V: TRBV30
length: 15
J: TRBJ2-1
size: once
DNA: TGTGCCTGGAGTGTGATAGAACCTACCTACAATGAGCAGTTCTTC
CDR3: CAWSVIEPTYNEQFF

D: .
V: TRBV4-1
length: 15
J: TRBJ1-4
size: .
DNA: TGCGCCAGCAGATCGACGGGTGACCTTAATGAAAAACTGTTTTTT
CDR3: CASRSTGDLNEKLFF

D: TRBD1
V: TRBV27
length: 15
J: TRBJ1-5
size: once
DNA: TGTGCCAGCAGTCATGGGACAGGGGAAAATCAGCCCCAGCATTTT
CDR3: CASSHGTGENQPQHF

D: .
V: TRBV5-5
length: 13
J: TRBJ1-2
size: .
DNA: TGTGCCAGCAGCTTGGCGACAGCCTATGGCTACACCTTC
CDR3: CASSLATAYGYTF

D: TRBD1
V: TRBV7-9
length: 15
J: TRBJ2-7
size: .
DNA: TGTGCCAGCCGACATCCGGGACAGGGGTCCGACGAGCAGTACTTC
CDR3: CASRHPGQGSDEQYF

D: TRBD2
V: TRBV6-1
length: 15
J: TRBJ2-7
size: .
DNA: TGTGCCAGCAGTGAAGGACTAGCGGATCCCTACGAGCAGTACTTC
CDR3: CASSEGLADPYEQYF

D: .
V: TRBV5-8
length: 13
J: TRBJ2-7
size: once
DNA: TGTGCCAGCAGCTTGAAGAGATCCTACGAGCAGTACTTC
CDR3: CASSLKRSYEQYF

D: TRBD1
V: TRBV2
length: 15
J: TRBJ1-2
size: .
DNA: TGTGCCAGCAGTAGGCAGGGGGATATAGTCTATGGCTACACCTTC
CDR3: CASSRQGDIVYGYTF

D: .
V: TRBV4-3
length: 14
J: TRBJ2-7
size: .
DNA: TGCGCCAGCAGCCAAATACAGGGAGAGTACGAGCAGTACTTC
CDR3: CASSQIQGEYEQYF

D: .
V: TRBV2
length: 14
J: TRBJ1-2
size: .
DNA: TGTGCCAGCAGCCAGGACACCCCCAACTATGGCTACACCTTC
CDR3: CASSQDTPNYGYTF

D: TRBD1
V: TRBV6-5
length: 14
J: TRBJ2-2
size: .
DNA: TGTGCCAGCAGTTACGACAGGGGGTCCGGGGAGCTGTTTTTT
CDR3: CASSYDRGSGELFF

D: .
V: TRBV23-1
length: 13
J: TRBJ1-2
size: .
DNA: TGCGCCAGCCATGTCCGGGTACCCGAGGGCTACACCTTC
CDR3: CASHVRVPEGYTF

D: TRBD1
V: TRBV7-9
length: 14
J: TRBJ1-1
size: .
DNA: TGTGCCAGCAGCCACCCACAGAGACAGGGGGAAGCTTTCTTT
CDR3: CASSHPQRQGEAFF

D: .
V: TRBV4-1
length: 16
J: TRBJ1-5
size: .
DNA: TGCGCCAGCAGCCTGACAGGCGGATATAGCAATCAGCCCCAGCATTTT
CDR3: CASSLTGGYSNQPQHF

D: .
V: TRBV27
length: 14
J: TRBJ1-4
size: once
DNA: TGTGCCAGCAGTTCCCTCGGGTTTAATGAAAAACTGTTTTTT
CDR3: CASSSLGFNEKLFF

D: .
V: TRBV29-1
length: 12
J: TRBJ1-1
size: .
DNA: TGCAGCGTCGTGAGAGGGGGGGGCCGAGCTTTCTTT
CDR3: CSVVRGGGRAFF

D: TRBD2
V: TRBV4-3
length: 14
J: TRBJ2-1
size: few
DNA: TGCGCCAGCAGCCCGGGACTAGCGGGATCCGAGGAGTTCTTC
CDR3: CASSPGLAGSEEFF

D: .
V: TRBV11-1
length: 14
J: TRBJ2-3
size: once
DNA: TGTGCCAGCAGCGTTTTACAGGTGGAAGATACGCAGTATTTT
CDR3: CASSVLQVEDTQYF